This record concerns one T cell receptor (beta chain) sequence. Its antigen is unidentified. No DNA is shown, since the ends of the CDR3 on it are uncertain; the CDR3 is the one TCRdb lists. Here immunoSEQ multiplex PCR was the method, and the copy in TCRdb shows in-frame clones only, minus some. The sample holds under 95,000 clones, about 90% seen once. This sample was included in a study of graft-versus-host responses after intestinal transplantation. Study in general: Each patient got anti-thymocyte globulin induction, then tacrolimus and steroids for roughly 3 years.

General study points: Within allografts, high graft-versus-host to host-versus-graft clonal ratios were seen among patients with graft-donor T cell macrochimerism.

The input for sequencing was unstimulated CD8+ T cells sorted from spleen or lymph node cells, taken before intestinal transplant. The origin of this receptor is a human donor who received an intestinal transplant.

CDR3 residues: CASSKVASGSRACEQFF. This chain connects TRBV21-1 to TRBJ2-1; TRBD2 was called by the table and not checked on the DNA. TRBV21-1 is a known pseudogene. The CDR3 comprises 17 residues, both ends counted.